A selection of T cell receptor beta chains follows, all from one sample in a study of CD8 T cells in ankylosing spondylitis. One entry per CDR3 protein results from TCRdb running MiXCR on the 5' RACE reads. The sample lists 250,000 to 350,000 distinct CDR3 sequences, around 21% occurring once. The sample consisted of blood, either unsorted or a sorted T cell fraction (not recorded which). The receptors stem from a female donor with ankylosing spondylitis or in good health (not recorded which). CDR3s include the opening cysteine and the closing phenylalanine or tryptophan. A D gene is named only where the DNA matches it firmly. Size is stated for part of the rows, as once, few or many counts, or as a class when the clone is expanded.

clone_size	j_call	v_call	d_call	cdr3_nt	cdr3_aa
NA	TRBJ2-6	TRBV5-1	NA	TGCGCCAGCAGCTTGAAAGGGCTCCCGGGGGCCAACGTCCTGACTTTC	CASSLKGLPGANVLTF
NA	TRBJ2-5	TRBV5-1	NA	TGCGCCAGCAGCTTGGACGCTAGCGTGAGGGAGACCCAGTACTTC	CASSLDASVRETQYF
many	TRBJ1-1	TRBV29-1	NA	TGCAGCGTTGTTACACTGAACACTGAAGCTTTCTTT	CSVVTLNTEAFF
many	TRBJ2-1	TRBV6-1	NA	TGTGCCAGCGGAGGACAGATCTACAATGAGCAGTTCTTC	CASGGQIYNEQFF
NA	TRBJ2-2	TRBV7-2	NA	TGTGCCAGCAGCCCCCAAGGTGGTTACGGCGGGGAGCTGTTTTTT	CASSPQGGYGGELFF
few	TRBJ2-7	TRBV28	NA	TGTGCCAGCAGGTCTGGGGGGACCTCCTACGAGCAGTACTTC	CASRSGGTSYEQYF
NA	TRBJ1-6	TRBV7-2	NA	TGTGCCAGCAGCTTAGGAGGGCCGAATTCACCCCTCCACTTT	CASSLGGPNSPLHF
NA	TRBJ2-1	TRBV3-1	NA	TGTGCCAGCAGCCAAGTTTTGTTTGAGCAGTTCTTC	CASSQVLFEQFF
NA	TRBJ2-5	TRBV20-1	TRBD2	TGCAAGGCCACTAGCGGGAGATGGGTAGAGACCCAGTACTTC	CKATSGRWVETQYF
NA	TRBJ2-3	TRBV2	NA	TGTGCCAGCAGCGCGGGGCCGCAAACGCAGTATTTT	CASSAGPQTQYF
few	TRBJ2-6	TRBV7-2	NA	TGTGCCAGCAGCCCGCAGGGCGGGGCCAACGTCCTGACTTTC	CASSPQGGANVLTF
many	TRBJ1-1	TRBV29-1	NA	TGCAGCGTTGCCCGAGGGGGGAACACTGAAGCTTTCTTT	CSVARGGNTEAFF
few	TRBJ2-3	TRBV20-1	TRBD2	TGCAGTGCTCCCAAATTACTAGCGGGAGGGCAAAATACGCAGTATTTT	CSAPKLLAGGQNTQYF
many	TRBJ2-3	TRBV29-1	TRBD2	TGCAGCGGCGGCATGGCGGGGGGCACAGATACGCAGTATTTT	CSGGMAGGTDTQYF
NA	TRBJ2-3	TRBV7-3	TRBD2	TGTGCCAGCAGCTTAGACGCGGGGGGCACAGATACGCAGTATTTT	CASSLDAGGTDTQYF
NA	TRBJ2-3	TRBV12-3/TRBV12-4	NA	TGTGCCAGCAGTTTAAACAGGGCTGGCACAGATACGCAGTATTTT	CASSLNRAGTDTQYF
many	TRBJ2-1	TRBV29-1	NA	TGCAGCGTTGAGGGGATCTCGCGAAATGAGCAGTTCTTC	CSVEGISRNEQFF
few	TRBJ1-1	TRBV6-1	NA	TGTGCCAGCAATCGTCAGGGCTGGACTGAAGCTTTCTTT	CASNRQGWTEAFF
NA	TRBJ2-1	TRBV30	TRBD2	TGTGCCTGGAGCGCCGGGACTACCCACTACAATGAGCAGTTCTTC	CAWSAGTTHYNEQFF
few	TRBJ2-7	TRBV25-1	TRBD1	TGTGCCAGCAGTGCCCCCGGGACAGGCATCTACGAGCAGTACTTC	CASSAPGTGIYEQYF
NA	TRBJ2-7	TRBV5-1	NA	TGCGCCAGCAGATTTAGGACCGGCGGGGAGCAGTACTTC	CASRFRTGGEQYF
few	TRBJ2-3	TRBV27	NA	TGTGCCAGCAGTACCAGGGAGTTTACTAGCACAGATACGCAGTATTTT	CASSTREFTSTDTQYF
few	TRBJ1-1	TRBV12-3/TRBV12-4	NA	TGTGCCAGCAGTCCCCTACAGGCATTGAACACTGAAGCTTTCTTT	CASSPLQALNTEAFF
few	TRBJ2-2	TRBV15	NA	TGTGCCACCAGCAGAGATGGGGCCGGACCCCGAAGAGGGGAGCTGTTTTTT	CATSRDGAGPRRGELFF
NA	TRBJ2-2	TRBV11-1	NA	TGTGCCAGCAGCCTCGGACTACCGTTGGGGGCCGGGGAGCTGTTTTTT	CASSLGLPLGAGELFF
NA	TRBJ2-4	TRBV5-4	NA	TGTGCCAGCAGCGCCCGGAACATTCAGTACTTC	CASSARNIQYF
few	TRBJ1-2	TRBV5-6	NA	TGTGCCAGCAGCTTGGGGGACGGCTATGGCTACACCTTC	CASSLGDGYGYTF
NA	TRBJ2-7	TRBV7-2	NA	TGTGCCAGCAGCTCAGGACTAACCTCCTACGAGCAGTACTTC	CASSSGLTSYEQYF
NA	TRBJ2-1	TRBV5-1	NA	TGCGCCAGCAGCCTGGGTGGCAAACCCGTACACAATGAGCAGTTCTTC	CASSLGGKPVHNEQFF
few	TRBJ1-1	TRBV6-5	TRBD1	TGTGCCAGCAGGTCAGGGGGAACTGAAGCTTTCTTT	CASRSGGTEAFF
many	TRBJ2-1	TRBV7-6	NA	TGTGCCAGCAGCTTTTACCGCGACCCCTCCTACAATGAGCAGTTCTTC	CASSFYRDPSYNEQFF
NA	TRBJ1-2	TRBV5-1	NA	TGCGCCAGCAGCTTAGGGCAAGCGGGACGTGGCTACACCTTC	CASSLGQAGRGYTF
NA	TRBJ2-2	TRBV11-2	NA	TGTGCCAGCAGCTTAGATCCGGGTCATGGGGGAGCTACCACCGGGGAGCTGTTTTTT	CASSLDPGHGGATTGELFF
NA	TRBJ1-2	TRBV20-1	NA	TGCAGTGCTAGTGGAGGGTTCGGTGGCTACACCTTC	CSASGGFGGYTF
NA	TRBJ1-6	TRBV5-1	TRBD1	TGCGCCAGCAGCTTTAATCAGGGGGAAAATTCACCCCTCCACTTT	CASSFNQGENSPLHF
NA	TRBJ2-7	TRBV21-1	NA	TGTGCCAGCAGCAAATCAGGGACAGGCTTCGATTCCTACGAGCAGTACTTC	CASSKSGTGFDSYEQYF
NA	TRBJ2-5	TRBV7-6	NA	TGTGCCAGCAGCGTTGAGCACCAAGAGACCCAGTACTTC	CASSVEHQETQYF